This entry lists 22 T cell receptor beta chains sequenced from one sample in a study of somatic mutations in cytotoxic T cells in rheumatoid arthritis. TCRdb keeps only in-frame clones here, not all; method: immunoSEQ multiplex PCR. The sample has 20,000 to 25,000 clones, 78% seen once. The specimen was CD8+ T cells sorted from blood. These receptors were obtained from an adult with rheumatoid arthritis.

The J gene is TRBJ2-3, the V gene TRBV9, with D possibly matching TRBD1 (6 bases). The ends were cut back, 0 bases at V and 3 bases at J, with 11 bases in the middle. Germline loops: CDR1 SGDLS, CDR2 YYNGEE. CDR3 length: 15 amino acids. CDR3 sequence (DNA): TGTGCCAGCAGCGTAGGAGCAGGGGAAACAGATACGCAGTATTTT. Translation gives CASSVGAGETDTQYF.

The CDR3 DNA reads TGTGCCAGCAGTTATCTATCGGGGGCTGAGCAGTTCTTC. Encoded protein: CASSYLSGAEQFF. J is TRBJ2-1 and V is TRBV6-5; D could derive from TRBD1 or TRBD2 (6 bases each). V lost 3 bases to trimming and J lost 9 bases, with 12 bases between them. The germline V gene encodes CDR1 MNHEY and CDR2 SVGAGI. This CDR3 contains 13 residues.

The J gene is TRBJ2-7, the V gene TRBV19; D perhaps matches TRBD2 (5 bases). Trimming pared 2 bases from V and 4 bases from J, leaving 12 bases between. Germline V lookup: CDR1 LNHDA, CDR2 SQIVND (reference sequence). The CDR3 sequence is 14 residues long. CDR3 sequence: CASSIHHPGYEQYF. For the CDR3, the DNA is TGTGCCAGTAGTATACACCACCCGGGGTACGAGCAGTACTTC.

The CDR3 sequence: CASSQEVGQTTDTQYF. The DNA for the CDR3 is TGTGCCAGCAGCCAAGAGGTGGGACAGACCACAGATACGCAGTATTTT. J is TRBJ2-3 and V is TRBV5-6; 7 bases are shared with TRBD1. The CDR3 sequence is 16 residues long. From germline, CDR1 is SGHDT and CDR2 YYEEEE. V lost 4 bases to trimming and J lost 2 bases; unmatched junction nucleotides: 10. The complete variable domain, with remaining parts taken from reference TRBV5-6 and TRBJ2-3, reads DAGVTQSPTHLIKTRGQQVTLRCSPKSGHDTVSWYQQALGQGPQFIFQYYEEEERQRGNFPDRFSGHQFPNYSSELNVNALLLGDSALYLCASSQEVGQTTDTQYFGPGTRLTVL.

For this clone: Distinct nucleotide sequences in the sample also encode this CDR3. This chain joins TRBV5-1 and TRBJ2-3, with unresolved D. The germline CDR1 and CDR2 sequences are SGHRS and YFSETQ. The V end was cut by 4 bases, the J end by 9 bases, with 12 bases between. CDR3 length: 12 amino acids. The CDR3 DNA sequence: TGCGCCAGCAGCCAAAATACGGACACGCAGTATTTT. Its translation is CASSQNTDTQYF.

This clone was seen a few times. The chain combines TRBV27 with TRBJ2-7; D gene uncertain. V dropped 0 bases and J dropped 7 bases, with 10 bases sitting between them. In germline, CDR1 is MNHEY, CDR2 SMNVEV (reference sequence). CDR3 length equals 13 residues. CDR3 in amino acids: CASSLSPPREQYF. In nucleotides, the CDR3 is TGTGCCAGCAGTTTATCCCCACCGAGGGAGCAGTACTTC.

V gene TRBV19 combines with J gene TRBJ2-2; 9 nucleotides match TRBD1. Trimming removed 6 bases from V and 8 bases from J; junction bases left unmatched: 7. The germline V gene encodes CDR1 LNHDA and CDR2 SQIVND (reference sequence). The CDR3 is 14 amino acids. The DNA for the CDR3 is TGTGCCAGTAGGTGGACAGGGGAAACGGGGGAGCTGTTTTTT. Translation: CASRWTGETGELFF.

CDR3 residues: CASTTYGDEQYF. The CDR3 DNA reads as TGTGCCAGCACCACTTACGGGGACGAGCAGTACTTC. The rearrangement uses TRBV7-6 and TRBJ2-7; D perhaps matches TRBD2 (5 bases). The V gene lost 7 bases and the J gene lost 5 bases, with 12 bases spanning the gap. This CDR3 has 12 amino acids. Germline-derived CDR1 and CDR2 are SGHVS and FNYEAQ.

The V gene is TRBV6-5, the J gene TRBJ1-2; D perhaps matches TRBD1 (5 bases). Germline values: CDR1 MNHEY, CDR2 SVGAGI. V was pared by 11 bases and J by 2 bases, with 12 bases between. The CDR3 has 12 amino acids. CDR3 amino acids: CAARVGNYGYTF. The CDR3, as DNA: TGTGCCGCCAGGGTAGGGAACTATGGCTACACCTTC.

The chain employs TRBV2 and TRBJ1-1; D is uncertain. V lost 4 bases and J 2 bases, leaving 2 bases between the germline ends. Germline loops: CDR1 SNHLY, CDR2 FYNNEI. CDR3 size: 11 residues. CDR3 DNA sequence: TGTGCCAGCAGTGTTAACACTGAAGCTTTCTTT. It specifies CASSVNTEAFF.

The J gene is TRBJ2-7, the V gene TRBV6-1; D remains ambiguous. From germline, CDR1 is MNHNS and CDR2 SASEGT. V was clipped by 6 bases and J by 2 bases, with 11 bases between them. The CDR3 has 13 residues. The CDR3 loop is CASSELPPYEQYF. The CDR3 coding sequence is TGTGCCAGCAGCGAGCTCCCTCCCTACGAGCAGTACTTC.

This chain links TRBV9 with TRBJ1-2; D remains unclear. Per germline, CDR1 SGDLS and CDR2 YYNGEE. The length of the CDR3 is 14 residues. Trimming took off 2 bases at V and 8 bases at J, with 16 bases between the two ends. The CDR3 nucleotides are TGTGCCAGCAGCGTGGGCCTGTACAGCTACGGCTACACCTTC. Amino acids: CASSVGLYSYGYTF. Full variable domain (outside the CDR3, taken from reference TRBV9 and TRBJ1-2): DSGVTQTPKHLITATGQRVTLRCSPRSGDLSVYWYQQSLDQGLQFLIQYYNGEERAKGNILERFSAQQFPDLHSELNLSSLELGDSALYFCASSVGLYSYGYTFGSGTRLTVV.

J is TRBJ2-1 and V is TRBV9; D is unresolved. Germline assignment: CDR1 SGDLS and CDR2 YYNGEE. V was trimmed by 1 base and J by 0 bases, leaving 11 bases between them. This CDR3 is built from 16 residues. The CDR3 DNA follows: TGTGCCAGCAGCGTACCAGGCGCCAGCTCCTACAATGAGCAGTTCTTC. It translates to CASSVPGASSYNEQFF.

The chain couples TRBV5-6 to TRBJ2-7; perhaps TRBD1 as D (5 bases). The CDR3 length is 14 residues. Germline V gives CDR1 SGHDT, CDR2 YYEEEE. V shed 3 bases and J shed 0 bases, with 10 bases lying between them. The CDR3 DNA follows: TGTGCCAGCAGCTCAGGGCAAGCCTCCTACGAGCAGTACTTC. Protein sequence: CASSSGQASYEQYF.

This clone was picked up a small number of times. The CDR3 sequence: CASSYSGGHSTEAFF. DNA for the CDR3: TGTGCCAGCAGTTACTCGGGGGGGCATAGCACTGAAGCTTTCTTT. The chain couples TRBV6-5 to TRBJ1-1; the D gene is possibly TRBD1 (6 bases). The CDR3 is 15 amino acids. Germline CDR1 is MNHEY and CDR2 is SVGAGI. The V end lost 0 bases, the J end lost 4 bases, and 12 bases lay between the germline ends.

This chain links TRBV7-9 with TRBJ2-4; 10 bases map to TRBD2. This CDR3 has 16 residues. J lost 2 bases, V lost 3 bases, and 4 bases had no gene match. Germline V lookup: CDR1 SEHNR, CDR2 FQNEAQ (reference sequence). The CDR3, as DNA: TGTGCCAGCAGCTTGAGTAGCGGGGGGACCAAAAACATTCAGTACTTC. Its translation is CASSLSSGGTKNIQYF.

J is TRBJ2-2 and V is TRBV14; no clear D gene. The V gene's germline CDR1 is SGHDN and CDR2 FVKESK. The ends were cut back, 0 bases at V and 7 bases at J, with 6 bases in the middle. This CDR3 spans 13 amino acids. Here the CDR3 reads CASSQEGRGELFF. As DNA, the CDR3 is TGTGCCAGCAGCCAAGAAGGGCGCGGGGAGCTGTTTTTT. The entire variable domain, with the rest obtained from reference TRBV14 and TRBJ2-2, is as follows: EAGVTQFPSHSVIEKGQTVTLRCDPISGHDNLYWYRRVMGKEIKFLLHFVKESKQDESGMPNNRFLAERTGGTYSTLKVQPAELEDSGVYFCASSQEGRGELFFGEGSRLTVL.

V and J are TRBV7-2 and TRBJ2-7; D may match TRBD1 or TRBD2 (5 bases each). The CDR3 extends over 15 amino acids. From germline, CDR1 is SGHTA and CDR2 FQGNSA. V was pared by 1 base and J by 5 bases, with 15 bases between. This CDR3 reads CASSLGGRETNEQYF. The DNA of the CDR3 is TGTGCCAGCAGCTTAGGGGGACGGGAAACCAACGAGCAGTACTTC.

This chain uses TRBV4-2 with TRBJ1-4; no reliable D call. CDR1 is LGHNA, CDR2 YNFKEQ, per germline. This CDR3 is built from 14 residues. The V end lost 1 base, the J end lost 3 bases, and 6 bases lay between the germline ends. Written as DNA, the CDR3 is TGTGCCAGCAGCCAAGGGGCATCTAATGAAAAACTGTTTTTT. Translated: CASSQGASNEKLFF.

The chain uses TRBV5-1 and TRBJ1-2, with TRBD1 identical over 10 bases. The CDR3 loop spans 15 amino acids. Germline assignment: CDR1 SGHRS and CDR2 YFSETQ. Losses at the gene ends were 4 bases for V and 5 bases for J; bases not matched to a gene: 8. The CDR3 bases are TGCGCCAGCAGCCTGACAGGGGGCATTTTGTATGGCTACACCTTC. It specifies CASSLTGGILYGYTF.

The V and J genes are TRBV14 and TRBJ1-5; D ambiguous. The CDR3 spans 12 residues. V was trimmed by 2 bases and J by 4 bases, leaving 3 bases between them. Germline CDR1 SGHDN, CDR2 FVKESK. The CDR3 here is CASSQMNQPQHF. In DNA, the CDR3 is TGTGCCAGCAGCCAAATGAATCAGCCCCAGCATTTT.

The genes are TRBV7-9 and TRBJ2-7, with 7 nucleotides matching TRBD1. Unmatched junction bases numbered 3, after V lost 2 bases and J lost 5 bases. The V gene's germline CDR1 is SEHNR and CDR2 FQNEAQ (reference sequence). The CDR3 spans 13 residues. In DNA, the CDR3 is TGTGCCAGCAGCTTAACAGGGGTGGACGAGCAGTACTTC. Translating gives CASSLTGVDEQYF.